This section outlines one T cell receptor delta chain sequence together with its context. Its antigen is currently unknown. The data stem from a study of Vδ1+ human thymocytes. Findings and limits, study-wide: Thymic TRG and TRD repertoires appeared highly polyclonal, with Gaussian CDR3 length distributions.

Extracted RNA was reverse transcribed into cDNA. CDR3 amplicons came from multiplex PCR with pooled V-gene forward and constant-region reverse primers. TCRdb fed the multiplex PCR reads into CATT to redo clone calling. The table has fewer than 90,000 delta-chain clones, about 30% seen once. The germline gives CDR1 TSWWSYY, CDR2 QGS. The CDR3 contains 18 residues. Trimming cost V 2 bases and J 1 base; bases outside gene matches: 11. Between roughly 98% and 99.6% of sorted thymocytes were Vdelta1+. What was sequenced was Vdelta1+ gamma-delta thymocytes from the thymus. Specified subset: FACS-sorted CD3+ TCRalphabeta- TCRVdelta1+ TCRVdelta2- thymocytes. This receptor was identified in a boy younger than two who had congenital heart surgery. The V and J genes are TRDV1 and TRDJ1; 9 nucleotides agree with TRDD3. CDR3 DNA: TGTGCTCTTGGGGAAAAACGGTCACGGGGGATACTCACCGATAAACTCATCTTT. This encodes CALGEKRSRGILTDKLIF.